This paragraph covers one T cell receptor (beta chain) sequence. Antigen unknown. This CDR3 region has 14 residues. From germline, CDR1 is SEHNR and CDR2 FQNEAQ (reference sequence). The V gene end was trimmed by 1 base and the J gene end by 6 bases; junction bases not matched to a gene: 3. This specimen comes from a study of cytomegalovirus exposure and HLA in healthy donors. Notes on the study in general: In a later analysis, several top co-occurrence clusters appeared linked to parvovirus B19, influenza, CMV and Epstein-Barr virus. Cytomegalovirus-associated TCR beta chains were listed, numbering around 150. Presence/absence analyses treated sequencing depth as roughly uniform across donors. Earlier analysis looked at TCR beta V segments, and most were productive about 87% or about 30% of the time.

13 Jbeta primers and 60 Vbeta primers were used for the PCR. Sequencing was performed with immunoSEQ multiplex PCR; in TCRdb, only in-frame clones are kept and a portion is missing. The table lists approximately 100,000 clones, 65% of them singletons. Input material: PBMCs. The chain links TRBV7-9 to TRBJ2-3; 8 bases align to TRBD2. The TCR originated in a man younger than 40 in good health and CMV-seropositive. The CDR3 DNA is TGTGCCAGCAGCTTAGACGGGGGGGAGGATACGCAGTATTTT. Translation gives CASSLDGGEDTQYF. The full variable domain, in which reference TRBV7-9 and TRBJ2-3 provide the parts outside the CDR3, is DTGVSQNPRHKITKRGQNVTFRCDPISEHNRLYWYRQTLGQGPEFLTYFQNEAQLEKSRLLSDRFSAERPKGSFSTLEIQRTEQGDSAMYLCASSLDGGEDTQYFGPGTRLTVL.